Below are 21 T cell receptor beta chains sequenced from a single sample in a study of blood T cell repertoires in COVID-19. Produced via immunoSEQ multiplex PCR; TCRdb's table is partial and in-frame only. The sample carries roughly 410,000 clones, over 75% recorded once. The specimen sequenced was peripheral blood. Every receptor here comes from a woman aged 60-75 years with COVID-19, enrolled during active disease.

In its sample, this clone was seen once. Additional DNA sequences in this sample encode the identical CDR3. This sequence joins TRBV5-1 and TRBJ2-5, with TRBD1 as a possible D gene (6 bases). Germline-derived CDR1 and CDR2 are SGHRS and YFSETQ. This CDR3 comprises 14 residues. The V and J ends lost 4 bases and 1 base respectively, with 11 bases between them. The CDR3 spells CASSQGGFQETQYF. CDR3 nucleotide sequence: TGCGCCAGCAGCCAAGGGGGATTCCAAGAGACCCAGTACTTC.

The chain uses TRBV9 and TRBJ1-3; no reliable D call. This CDR3 has 20 residues. In germline, CDR1 is SGDLS, CDR2 YYNGEE. Trimming took off 4 bases at V and 2 bases at J, with 28 bases between the two ends. In DNA form, the CDR3 reads TGTGCCAGCAGCCCCACCCGGGGAGGAACCCTAAAGAGGACTGGAAACACCATATATTTT. Translation: CASSPTRGGTLKRTGNTIYF.

This chain joins TRBV28 and TRBJ1-2, with D possibly TRBD1 on 6 matching bases. V lost 6 bases and J 5 bases, leaving 16 bases between the germline ends. The CDR3 consists of 14 residues. Germline V gene lookup returns CDR1 MDHEN and CDR2 SYDVKM. The CDR3 region has the DNA TGTGCCAGCAGGGGATCAGGGGCGCCTTATGGCTACACCTTC. Protein sequence: CASRGSGAPYGYTF.

The genes are TRBV19 and TRBJ1-6, with D maybe TRBD1 (5 bases). Germline CDR1 and CDR2: LNHDA and SQIVND (reference sequence). This CDR3 has 13 residues. Trimming removed 8 bases from V and 2 bases from J, with 7 bases in between. This CDR3 is CASRGTYNSPLHF. DNA for the CDR3: TGTGCCAGTCGGGGGACCTATAATTCACCCCTCCACTTT.

About this clone: Other DNA variants within this sample encode the same CDR3. The chain combines TRBV28 with TRBJ1-5; tentative D call: TRBD1 (5 bases). Trimming took 3 bases from V and 2 from J, leaving 8 bases between them. The CDR3 has 14 amino acids. Germline CDR1 reads MDHEN; CDR2 reads SYDVKM. The CDR3 DNA is TGTGCCAGCAGTTTGGGGGGAGGCAATCAGCCCCAGCATTTT. It translates to CASSLGGGNQPQHF.

The rearrangement uses TRBV7-2 and TRBJ1-3, with D uncertain. CDR1 and CDR2 from the germline V gene are SGHTA and FQGNSA. The CDR3 extends over 16 amino acids. V gave up 1 base and J gave up 1 base, with 11 bases separating them. CDR3 coding DNA: TGTGCCAGCAGCTTAGAACAGCCGACGTCTGGAAACACCATATATTTT. Its protein product is CASSLEQPTSGNTIYF.

The chain carries TRBV4-2 and TRBJ2-5, with TRBD1 matching 8 bases. CDR3 length: 17 amino acids. Per the germline V gene, CDR1 is LGHNA and CDR2 is YNFKEQ. V shed 4 bases and J 4 bases; nucleotides not matched to a gene: 14. The CDR3 region has the DNA TGTGCCAGCAGCCCCCATACTCGTCAGGGGGCTGGAGAGACCCAGTACTTC. Its translation: CASSPHTRQGAGETQYF.

This clone is a singleton in its sample. This chain connects TRBV19 to TRBJ1-1, with 7 bases fitting TRBD1. With 4 bases clipped from V and 11 bases from J, the junction kept 10 bases outside the gene matches. The CDR3 covers 13 residues. Looked up from germline, CDR1 is LNHDA and CDR2 is SQIVND (reference sequence). This CDR3 reads CASSTHGDRAAFF. The CDR3 nucleotides are TGTGCCAGTAGTACCCACGGAGACAGGGCGGCTTTCTTT.

This chain connects TRBV3-1 (or the pseudogene TRBV3-2) to TRBJ2-2; D might be TRBD2 (6 bases). Germline values: CDR1 LGHDT, CDR2 YNNKEL (reference sequence). The CDR3 consists of 15 residues. Trimming stripped 4 bases from V and 3 bases from J, with 12 bases between. CDR3 loop: CASSLGTLYTGELFF. In DNA form, the CDR3 reads TGTGCCAGCAGCCTCGGGACTTTATACACCGGGGAGCTGTTTTTT.

The rearrangement joins TRBV3-1 (or the pseudogene TRBV3-2) to TRBJ1-2; D remains unclear. The ends were cut back, 1 base at V and 0 bases at J, with 9 bases in the middle. Germline V gene sequence: CDR1 LGHDT, CDR2 YNNKEL (reference sequence). CDR3 length: 15 residues. CDR3 sequence reads: CASSQARRTNYGYTF. In DNA, the CDR3 is TGTGCCAGCAGCCAAGCCCGCAGGACTAACTATGGCTACACCTTC.

The chain uses TRBV3-1 (or the pseudogene TRBV3-2) and TRBJ1-5; D gene uncertain. Germline CDR1 reads LGHDT; CDR2 reads YNNKEL (reference sequence). This CDR3 spans 13 amino acids. V shed 0 bases and J shed 6 bases, with 6 bases lying between them. CDR3 coding DNA: TGTGCCAGCAGCCAAGATATAGTTCAGCCCCAGCATTTT. Amino acid sequence: CASSQDIVQPQHF.

This chain connects TRBV11-2 to TRBJ2-1; the match to TRBD2 covers 7 bases. Germline V lookup: CDR1 SGHAT, CDR2 FQNNGV. Unmatched junction bases numbered 8, after V lost 4 bases and J lost 2 bases. The CDR3 is 16 amino acids. CDR3 nucleotides: TGTGCCAGCAGCTCGGGAGGTGGTGCGGCCTACAATGAGCAGTTCTTC. Translating gives CASSSGGGAAYNEQFF.

The chain combines TRBV18 with TRBJ1-2, with 9 bases matching TRBD1. The length of the CDR3 is 18 residues. CDR1 and CDR2 (germline): KGHSH, LQKENI. V shed 3 bases, J shed 0 bases, and the junction held 11 bases outside the gene matches. CDR3 nucleotide sequence: TGTGCCAGCTCACCGTTGACAGGACAGGGGCGACCTAACTATGGCTACACCTTC. Amino acid sequence: CASSPLTGQGRPNYGYTF.

This chain uses TRBV28 with TRBJ2-5; 13 bases map to TRBD2. Trimming cost V 2 bases and J 7 bases; bases outside gene matches: 7. The germline V gene encodes CDR1 MDHEN and CDR2 SYDVKM. This CDR3 spans 16 amino acids. The CDR3 nucleotides read TGTGCCAGCAGTTTACTACTAGCGGGGGGGATGGGGACCCAGTACTTC. Translated: CASSLLLAGGMGTQYF.

The rearrangement links TRBV7-8 to TRBJ1-1; the D gene is possibly TRBD1 (5 bases). The CDR3 has 15 amino acids. V lost 5 bases to trimming and J lost 1 base, with 14 bases between them. The germline CDR1 and CDR2 sequences are SGHVS and FQNEAQ. The DNA for the CDR3 is TGTGCCAGCAGCCGACCTACAGGAGAGAACACTGAAGCTTTCTTT. As protein: CASSRPTGENTEAFF.

The rearrangement uses TRBV7-9 and TRBJ2-1, with 15 positions matching TRBD2. Germline CDR1 is SEHNR and CDR2 is FQNEAQ (reference sequence). Losses at the gene ends were 5 bases for V and 4 bases for J; bases not matched to a gene: 15. The length of the CDR3 is 20 residues. The DNA of the CDR3 is TGTGCCAGCAGCACAGCCGGTGGACTAGCGGGGGGGCCTCTATACAATGAGCAGTTCTTC. It translates to CASSTAGGLAGGPLYNEQFF.

This clone was observed once. The chain uses TRBV4-1 and TRBJ2-2, with D maybe TRBD1 (5 bases). Germline-derived CDR1 and CDR2 are MGHRA and YSYEKL. Between the trimmed V and J ends, which lost 0 bases and 0 bases, there was a span of 8 bases. CDR3 length: 16 residues. CDR3 DNA sequence: TGCGCCAGCAGCCAAGATACAGGAGCGAACACCGGGGAGCTGTTTTTT. It codes for CASSQDTGANTGELFF.

CDR3 residues: CASSPDPVQETQYF. CDR3 coding DNA: TGTGCCAGCAGCCCCGATCCGGTCCAAGAGACCCAGTACTTC. The chain carries TRBV5-5 and TRBJ2-5, with D hard to call. The CDR3 length is 14 residues. Germline V gene data show CDR1 as SGHKS and CDR2 as YYEKEE (reference sequence). Deletions cut 4 bases from V and 1 base from J, with 11 bases between.

The genes are TRBV2 and TRBJ1-3; D may be TRBD1 (6 bases). CDR3 length: 16 amino acids. The V end lost 5 bases, the J end lost 1 base, and 15 bases lay between the germline ends. Germline assignment: CDR1 SNHLY and CDR2 FYNNEI. The CDR3 reads CASSRGFGQSGNTIYF. CDR3 bases: TGTGCCAGCAGTAGGGGTTTTGGACAGTCTGGAAACACCATATATTTT.

The J gene is TRBJ2-5, the V gene TRBV5-1, with 10 bases matching TRBD2. V lost 0 bases, J lost 9 bases, and 11 bases stayed unmatched. Germline CDR1 reads SGHRS; CDR2 reads YFSETQ. The CDR3 is made up of 16 amino acids. The DNA for the CDR3 is TGCGCCAGCAGCTTGGGGGTAGCGGGGGGCCCCGGGTCCCAGTACTTC. Translated, it gives CASSLGVAGGPGSQYF.

In this sample, this clone turned up once. V is TRBV7-6 and J is TRBJ2-5; 16 bases align to TRBD2. The CDR3 spans 17 residues. Germline V CDR1 and CDR2: SGHVS, FNYEAQ. With 5 bases clipped from V and 4 bases from J, the junction kept 7 bases outside the gene matches. CDR3 sequence: CASSPGLAGGPGETQYF. For the CDR3, the DNA is TGTGCCAGCAGCCCGGGACTAGCGGGGGGGCCGGGAGAGACCCAGTACTTC.